Listed here are 4 T cell receptor beta chains from one sample, sequenced in a study of control samples from healthy donors and cancer patients. Some clones are missing from TCRdb's copy, which holds only in-frame ones; the method was immunoSEQ multiplex PCR. The table shows 70,000 to 95,000 clones, with about 90% occurring only once. Sequences were obtained from blood. Receptors originate from a man aged 50-60 years in good health.

This chain connects TRBV5-6 to TRBJ1-3; D is ambiguous. The V and J ends lost 0 bases and 10 bases respectively, with 11 bases between them. Germline V gives CDR1 SGHDT, CDR2 YYEEEE. The CDR3 runs to 13 residues. CDR3 in DNA: TGTGCCAGCAGCTTGGGTCAAGAGGGTACCATATATTTT. As protein: CASSLGQEGTIYF. The whole variable domain, filled in from reference TRBV5-6 and TRBJ1-3, reads DAGVTQSPTHLIKTRGQQVTLRCSPKSGHDTVSWYQQALGQGPQFIFQYYEEEERQRGNFPDRFSGHQFPNYSSELNVNALLLGDSALYLCASSLGQEGTIYFGEGSWLTVV.

This sequence joins TRBV5-1 and TRBJ1-3; D is uncertain. Germline values: CDR1 SGHRS, CDR2 YFSETQ. V was cut by 1 base and J by 2 bases, with 13 bases left in between. The CDR3 totals 16 residues. The CDR3, as DNA: TGCGCCAGCAGCTTGCAAGGGTCTGGAGCTGGAAACACCATATATTTT. Amino acid sequence: CASSLQGSGAGNTIYF.

The rearrangement uses TRBV25-1 and TRBJ1-6; possible D gene TRBD1, 6 bases. The CDR3 consists of 15 residues. CDR1 and CDR2 from the germline V gene are MGHDK and SYGVNS. V gave up 3 bases and J gave up 9 bases, with 15 bases separating them. The CDR3 nucleotides read TGTGCCAGCAGTGATGGAGGGGGAGAAATTTCACCCCTCCACTTT. This sequence encodes CASSDGGGEISPLHF.

The chain couples TRBV30 to TRBJ1-1, with a tentative D call TRBD1 (6 bases). Germline CDR1 GTSNPN, CDR2 SVGIG (reference sequence). This CDR3 is 13 amino acids long. The CDR3 here is CAARGGLNTEAFF. DNA of the CDR3: TGTGCTGCTAGGGGGGGATTGAACACTGAAGCTTTCTTT.